The present T cell receptor beta chain was sequenced within a study of T cells in tuberculosis. Study summary: In South Africa, adults with active tuberculosis were compared with IGRA-negative and latently infected IGRA-positive adolescents. Study-wide findings and caveats: Active tuberculosis TCR-alpha repertoires lay closer to GMM-specific TCRs than IGRA-negative controls, suggesting clonal expansion. Shorter CDR3-alpha in active tuberculosis partly drove smaller distances.

Unsorted cryopreserved PBMC were sequenced, averaging around 100,000 T cells per clinical donor. Sequencing used immunoSEQ multiplex PCR; TCRdb keeps in-frame clones, though not all of them. The data show fewer than 30,000 clones, roughly 93% seen once. Of note for this clone: Its target is unknown.

This clonotype originated in a donor aged 10-35 years with latent tuberculosis or without tuberculosis infection. What was sequenced was PBMCs.

The DNA of the CDR3 is TGTGCCAGCAGCTTAGAATTAGCGGCCCAGAATACGCAGTATTTT. Its protein product is CASSLELAAQNTQYF. The gene calls are TRBV5-4 and TRBJ2-3, with D tentatively TRBD2 (6 bases). V dropped 2 bases and J dropped 7 bases, with 17 bases sitting between them. CDR3 length equals 15 residues. Per the germline V gene, CDR1 is SGHNT and CDR2 is YYREEE (reference sequence).